This T cell receptor (beta chain) was recovered during a study of chemoradiotherapy in HPV16-positive cancers. Trimming stripped 2 bases from V and 2 bases from J, with 13 bases between. This CDR3 has 16 amino acids. In germline, CDR1 is WNHNN, CDR2 SYGVQD (reference sequence). Over chemoradiotherapy, repertoires were sampled more than once. Assay: immunoSEQ multiplex PCR; the TCRdb copy retains only in-frame clones and omits some. The data hold approximately 30,000 clones, with around 87% observed a single time. Whole-study findings and limits: In HPV16-positive patients, HPV-responsive T-cell expansion tracked better recurrence-free survival. HPV-specific T cells were functionally defined from only two HPV16-positive patients. Candidate HPV-specific clones and E7-related TCR motifs grew in tumor during treatment.

Remarks on this clone: The antigen is undetermined.

This chain links TRBV10-1 with TRBJ2-1, with a possible D match to TRBD1 (6 bases). The clonotype originates from a human donor with HPV-associated anogenital cancer. The sample in question was blood, obtained from a patient who underwent chemoradiotherapy. In DNA form, the CDR3 reads TGCGCCAGCAGTGAGCGCACAGGGCGGACCTACAATGAGCAGTTCTTC. This sequence encodes CASSERTGRTYNEQFF.